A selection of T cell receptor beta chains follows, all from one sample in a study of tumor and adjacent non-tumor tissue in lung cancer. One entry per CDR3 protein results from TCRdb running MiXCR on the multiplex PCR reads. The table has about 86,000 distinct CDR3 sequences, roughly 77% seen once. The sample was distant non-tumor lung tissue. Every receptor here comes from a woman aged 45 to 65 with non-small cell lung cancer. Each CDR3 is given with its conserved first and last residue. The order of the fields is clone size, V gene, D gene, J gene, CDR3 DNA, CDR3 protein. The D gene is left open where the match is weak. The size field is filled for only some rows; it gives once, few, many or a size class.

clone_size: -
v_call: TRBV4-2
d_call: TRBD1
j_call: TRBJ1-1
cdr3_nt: TGTGCCAACAGCCTTCGTTATGACAGGGAAAATATGAACACTGAAGCTTTCTTT
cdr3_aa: CANSLRYDRENMNTEAFF

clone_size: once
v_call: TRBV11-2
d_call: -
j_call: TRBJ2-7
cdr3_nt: TGTGCCAGCAGTTTGACGTACACTGCCTACGAGCAATACTTC
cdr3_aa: CASSLTYTAYEQYF

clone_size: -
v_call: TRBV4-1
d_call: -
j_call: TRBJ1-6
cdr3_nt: TGCGCCGGCAGCCAAGACCCTCAGATAGGGACCTATAATTCACCCCTCCACTTT
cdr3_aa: CAGSQDPQIGTYNSPLHF

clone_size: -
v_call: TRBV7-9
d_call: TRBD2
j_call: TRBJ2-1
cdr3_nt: TGTGCCAGCAGCCCAATGCGGACTAGTGGCCTTTACAATGAGCAGTTCTTC
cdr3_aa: CASSPMRTSGLYNEQFF

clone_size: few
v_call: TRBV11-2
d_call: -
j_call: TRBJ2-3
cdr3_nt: TGTGCCAGCAGTTTAGGGGTCCTAACCGGCACAGATACGCAGTATTTT
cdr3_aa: CASSLGVLTGTDTQYF

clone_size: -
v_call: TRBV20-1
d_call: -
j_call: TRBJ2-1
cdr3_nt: TGTAGTTGGACTTGCGGGAAAGGAGGCTCCTACAATGAGCAGTTCTTC
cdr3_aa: CSWTCGKGGSYNEQFF

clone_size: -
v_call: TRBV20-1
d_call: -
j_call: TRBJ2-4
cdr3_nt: TGCAGTGTCACGTGGACCGGCATTCAGTACTTC
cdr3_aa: CSVTWTGIQYF

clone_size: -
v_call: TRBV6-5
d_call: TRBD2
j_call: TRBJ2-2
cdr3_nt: TGTGCCAGCAGTCTTAGCGGGACGGGAGGCACCGGGGAGCTGTTTTTT
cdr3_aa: CASSLSGTGGTGELFF

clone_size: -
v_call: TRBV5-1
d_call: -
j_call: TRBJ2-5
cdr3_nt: TGCGCCAGCAGCTCCCCCCTTAGCGTTAGGGACCAAGAGACCCAGTACTTC
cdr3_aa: CASSSPLSVRDQETQYF

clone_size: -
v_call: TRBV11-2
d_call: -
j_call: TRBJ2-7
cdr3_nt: TGTGCCAGCAGCCCGGGATTAGCGGCAACCTACGAGCAGTGCTTC
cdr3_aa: CASSPGLAATYEQCF

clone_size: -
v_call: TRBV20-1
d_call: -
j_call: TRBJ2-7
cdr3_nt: TGCAGTGTCCCCGGGCAACTGAGCTCCTACGAGCAGTATTTC
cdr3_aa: CSVPGQLSSYEQYF

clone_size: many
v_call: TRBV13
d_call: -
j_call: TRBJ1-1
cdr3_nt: TGTGCCAGCAGCGGCCAACGGATGAACACTGAAGCTTTCTTT
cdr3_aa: CASSGQRMNTEAFF

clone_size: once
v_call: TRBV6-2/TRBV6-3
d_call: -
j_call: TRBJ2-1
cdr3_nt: TGTGCCAGCAGTTTAACCCCTTACGATGTGGAGTTCTTC
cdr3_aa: CASSLTPYDVEFF

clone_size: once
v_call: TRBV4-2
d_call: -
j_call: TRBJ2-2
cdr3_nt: TGTGCCAGCAGCTTCTCAGAGACTAGAAACACCGGGGAGCTGTTTTTT
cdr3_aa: CASSFSETRNTGELFF

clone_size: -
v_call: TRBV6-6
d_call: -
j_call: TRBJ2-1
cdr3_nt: TGTGCCAGCAGGACCGGGAGCCTAGCGAGAAACAATGAGCAGTTCTTC
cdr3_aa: CASRTGSLARNNEQFF

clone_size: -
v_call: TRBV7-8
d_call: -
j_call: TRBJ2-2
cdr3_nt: TGTGCCAGCAGCCCAGAAGGGGGCGGGGTCACCGGGAAGCTATTTTTT
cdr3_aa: CASSPEGGGVTGKLFF

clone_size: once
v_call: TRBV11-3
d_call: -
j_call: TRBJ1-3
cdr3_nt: TGTACCAGTAGCCTGGGGCAGGAGACCGGAAACACCATATATTTT
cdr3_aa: CTSSLGQETGNTIYF

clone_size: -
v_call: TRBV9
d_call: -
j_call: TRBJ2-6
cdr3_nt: TGTGCCAGAAGCGCAGGTGGCTCTGGGGCCAACGTCCTGACATTC
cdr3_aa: CARSAGGSGANVLTF

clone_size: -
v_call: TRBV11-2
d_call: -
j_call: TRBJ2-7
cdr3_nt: TGTCCCAGCAACTCCCCAGGGGGGTGGGGGCTCGAGCAGTACTTC
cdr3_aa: CPSNSPGGWGLEQYF

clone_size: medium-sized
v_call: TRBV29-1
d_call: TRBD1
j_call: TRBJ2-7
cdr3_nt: TGCAGCGTTGAGGGCCGGGACAGCTCCTACGAGCAGTACTTC
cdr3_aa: CSVEGRDSSYEQYF

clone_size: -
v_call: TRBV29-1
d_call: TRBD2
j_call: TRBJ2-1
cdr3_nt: TGCAGCGCTCAAGGACTAGCGGACAATGAGCAGTTATTC
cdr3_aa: CSAQGLADNEQLF

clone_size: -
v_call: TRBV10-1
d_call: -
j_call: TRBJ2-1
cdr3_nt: TGCGCCAGCAATGAGTCGGTCGAGGGGTATAATGAGCAGTTCTTC
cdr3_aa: CASNESVEGYNEQFF

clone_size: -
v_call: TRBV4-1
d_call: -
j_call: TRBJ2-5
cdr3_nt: TGCGCCAGCAGCCAAGAAGGACGGACAGAAGAGACCCAATACTTC
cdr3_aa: CASSQEGRTEETQYF

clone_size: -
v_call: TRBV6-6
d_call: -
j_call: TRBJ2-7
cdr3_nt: TGTGCCGGTGGACTTCGATTTTATGAGCAGTACTTC
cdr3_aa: CAGGLRFYEQYF

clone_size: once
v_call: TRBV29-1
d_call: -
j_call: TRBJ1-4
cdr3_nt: TGCAGCATTCTCTCGGGGCTCGGTGAAAAACAGTTTTTT
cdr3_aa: CSILSGLGEKQFF

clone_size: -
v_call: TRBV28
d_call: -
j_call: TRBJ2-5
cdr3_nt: TGTGCCAGCACCCCGCGACGTGGGACCCGGTACTTC
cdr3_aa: CASTPRRGTRYF

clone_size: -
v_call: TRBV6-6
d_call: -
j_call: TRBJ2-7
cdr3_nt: TGTGCCAACATGGGAATTGGGGTACACGAGCAGTACTTC
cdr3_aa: CANMGIGVHEQYF

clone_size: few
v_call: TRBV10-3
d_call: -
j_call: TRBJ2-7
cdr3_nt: TGTGCCATCGAGGGGCAGGATTCCTACAAGCAGTACTTC
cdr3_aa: CAIEGQDSYKQYF